What follows are 17 T cell receptor beta chains derived from one specimen sequenced in a study of T cell clonality in common variable immunodeficiency. Only in-frame clones appear in the TCRdb table, and some are missing; sequencing was by immunoSEQ multiplex PCR. The sample offers 57,000 or so clones and no singletons, the top ten holding over 1.5%. Sequencing was done on a sample of peripheral blood mononuclear cells. Receptors were obtained from a person aged 18-69 years in good health.

Many counts were recorded for this clone. Read data end 3 residues before the CDR3 end; the end is taken from the germline J gene. The genes are TRBV10-1 and TRBJ2-3; 9 bases align to TRBD2. The CDR3 is made up of 16 amino acids. Looked up from germline, CDR1 is WNHNN and CDR2 is SYGVQD (reference sequence). The ends lost 5 bases at V and 2 bases at J; junction bases unmatched: 8. The CDR3 sequence: CASSTLTSGFTDTQYF. The CDR3 DNA, read in part, is TGCGCCAGCAGTACCCTGACTAGCGGTTTCACAGATACG.

The sample holds many counts of this clone. The read gets to within 3 residues of the CDR3 end, and the germline J gene fills in the rest. The genes are TRBV10-2 and TRBJ2-1; 7 positions match TRBD2. This CDR3 region has 14 residues. Germline V gene sequence: CDR1 WSHSY, CDR2 SAAADI. V shed 5 bases, J shed 5 bases, and the junction held 6 bases outside the gene matches. The covered CDR3 bases are TGCGCCAGCAGTCTGACTAGCAGACACAATGAG. Encoded protein: CASSLTSRHNE. The whole CDR3 sequence reads CASSLTSRHNEQFF.

The table lists this clone with a few counts. The CDR3 end falls 3 residues outside the read, so it is completed with the germline J gene. The chain combines TRBV19 with TRBJ2-5; the D gene is possibly TRBD2 (6 bases). With 5 bases removed from V and 6 bases from J, the gap between germline ends came to 19 bases. Germline CDR1 and CDR2: LNHDA and SQIVND (reference sequence). The CDR3 has 15 residues. CDR3: CASSPSGVRNKTQYF. The covered CDR3 bases are TGTGCCAGTAGTCCGTCGGGGGTACGAAATAAGACC.

In this sample, this clone turned up many times. The CDR3 end lies 3 residues beyond the end of the read and is filled in from the germline J gene. This chain joins TRBV29-1 and TRBJ2-7, with TRBD1 matching 8 bases. This CDR3 has 13 residues. J was trimmed by 1 base and V by 5 bases; bases with no gene match: 4. Germline V gene data show CDR1 as SQVTM and CDR2 as ANQGSEA. The DNA read from the CDR3 is TGCAGCGTTAAGAGACAGGGGTCCTACGAG. Protein product: CSVKRQGSYE. The entire CDR3 protein reads CSVKRQGSYEQYF.

There are many counts of this clone. Coverage ceases 3 residues before the CDR3 finishes, and the germline J gene fills in the end. The V gene is TRBV20-1, the J gene TRBJ2-1; weak D call: TRBD1 (7 bases). V gave up 1 base and J gave up 2 bases, with 12 bases separating them. This CDR3 comprises 15 residues. Per the germline V gene, CDR1 is DFQATT and CDR2 is SNEGSKA (reference sequence). The CDR3 is CSARVSGGTYNEQFF. The part of the CDR3 DNA that was read is TGCAGTGCTAGAGTCTCAGGGGGGACCTACAATGAG.

A note on this clone: The read gets to within 3 residues of the CDR3 end, and the germline J gene fills in the rest. The gene calls are TRBV7-2 and TRBJ1-6; 7 nucleotides align to TRBD1. The CDR3 runs 15 residues. The ends lost 5 bases at V and 10 bases at J; junction bases unmatched: 11. Germline V gives CDR1 SGHTA, CDR2 FQGNSA. CDR3 residues: CASSRNRGSRSPLHF. Partial CDR3 DNA: TGTGCCAGCAGCCGCAACAGGGGCTCTCGGTCACCC.

This clone was counted ten times or more. The DNA ends 3 residues before the CDR3 does, and the rest of the CDR3 is filled in from the germline J gene. The chain couples TRBV4-1 to TRBJ1-1; possible D gene TRBD1, 5 bases. V lost 0 bases to trimming and J lost 2 bases, with 13 bases between them. CDR1 is MGHRA, CDR2 YSYEKL, per germline. This CDR3 spans 16 amino acids. The DNA read from the CDR3 is TGCGCCAGCAGCCAAGATAGGGGCCGTATCAACACTGAA. The encoded protein is CASSQDRGRINTE. The CDR3, in full, reads CASSQDRGRINTEAFF.

The sample holds many counts of this clone. The observed sequence ends 3 residues before the CDR3 terminus, with the missing tail filled in from the germline J gene. The chain joins TRBV28 to TRBJ2-7; 8 bases align to TRBD1. This CDR3 spans 15 amino acids. Losses at the gene ends were 6 bases for V and 3 bases for J; bases not matched to a gene: 10. Looked up from germline, CDR1 is MDHEN and CDR2 is SYDVKM. The CDR3 loop is CASSSGGQGRYEQYF. CDR3 DNA (partial): TGTGCCAGCAGCAGCGGCGGACAGGGACGCTACGAG.

This clone was detected many times. This CDR3 reads CASSQNGYTF. Incomplete CDR3 DNA: TGTGCCAGCAGCCAAAATGGC. V gene TRBV11-2 combines with J gene TRBJ1-2; D unresolved. The read comes to an end 3 residues before the CDR3 does, leaving the germline J gene to fill in the end. V shed 5 bases and J shed 6 bases, with 4 bases lying between them. The CDR3 covers 10 residues. Germline CDR1 SGHAT, CDR2 FQNNGV.

Ten or more counts support this clone. This CDR3 reads CASSSLAGGSYEQYF. CDR3 DNA (partial): TGTGCCAGCAGCTCCCTAGCGGGAGGGTCCTACGAG. The chain joins TRBV6-2 or TRBV6-3 to TRBJ2-7, with 12 bases matching TRBD2. Read data end 3 residues before the CDR3 end; the end is taken from the germline J gene. CDR3 size: 15 residues. The V and J ends lost 6 bases and 1 base, in that order; junction bases with no gene match: 4. Per the germline V gene, CDR1 is MNHEY and CDR2 is SVGEGT.

At least ten counts were recorded for this clone. The CDR3 end falls 3 residues outside the read, so it is completed with the germline J gene. The chain employs TRBV28 and TRBJ1-5; 7 bases line up with TRBD1. Germline values: CDR1 MDHEN, CDR2 SYDVKM. The CDR3 sequence is 15 residues long. With 5 bases clipped from V and 4 bases from J, the junction kept 8 bases outside the gene matches. CDR3 DNA (partial): TGTGCCAGCAGTCGACCGGGACAGCCGAATCAGCCC. Translation: CASSRPGQPNQP. The whole CDR3 protein reads CASSRPGQPNQPQHF.

Regarding this clone: One end of the junction is discordant with germline, which a read error may explain. The CDR3 goes on 3 residues after the read ends, and that part is filled in from the germline J gene. Within the sample, other DNA sequences also encode this same CDR3. The rearrangement joins TRBV7-8 to TRBJ1-3, with 7 nucleotides matching TRBD1. The germline V gene encodes CDR1 SGHVS and CDR2 FQNEAQ. CDR3 length: 16 residues. The DNA read from the CDR3 is TGTGCCAGCTCCTTAGGGGGCGCGAAGTCGGGAAACACG. Protein: CASSLGGAKSGNT. The whole CDR3 reads CASSLGGAKSGNTIYF.

The table lists this clone with many counts. The read ends 3 residues early relative to the CDR3; the germline J gene fills the gap. The gene calls are TRBV5-1 and TRBJ1-3, with D possibly matching TRBD1 (6 bases). Germline V gene data show CDR1 as SGHRS and CDR2 as YFSETQ. Trimming took 5 bases from V and 0 from J, leaving 12 bases between them. The CDR3 loop spans 15 amino acids. Here the CDR3 reads CASRQGQFSGNTIYF. Partial CDR3 DNA: TGCGCCAGCAGGCAAGGACAGTTCTCTGGAAACACC.

This clone was seen ten or more times. The read comes to an end 3 residues before the CDR3 does, leaving the germline J gene to fill in the end. The V and J genes are TRBV7-9 and TRBJ2-5; 8 positions agree with TRBD1. The CDR3 runs to 15 residues. Germline V gives CDR1 SEHNR, CDR2 FQNEAQ (reference sequence). The V gene end was trimmed by 2 bases and the J gene end by 4 bases; junction bases not matched to a gene: 6. The CDR3 loop is CASSLYTTGVETQYF. Partial CDR3 DNA: TGTGCCAGCAGCTTATATACGACAGGGGTAGAGACC.

This clone was seen repeatedly, ten times or more. Sequencing ends 3 residues short of the CDR3 end; the germline J gene provides the rest. The chain links TRBV5-4 to TRBJ1-3; possible D gene TRBD1, 6 bases. The germline V and J ends were trimmed by 3 bases and 4 bases, with 11 bases remaining between them. This CDR3 has 14 residues. Germline CDR1 is SGHNT and CDR2 is YYREEE (reference sequence). CDR3: CASSSGVGGNTIYF. The CDR3 DNA, read in part, is TGTGCCAGCAGCTCAGGGGTAGGCGGAAACACC.

This clone has a count of ten or more. The DNA ends 3 residues before the CDR3 does, and the rest of the CDR3 is filled in from the germline J gene. The rearrangement joins TRBV29-1 to TRBJ2-7, with D tentatively TRBD1 (6 bases). V lost 4 bases and J 3 bases, leaving 16 bases between the germline ends. Per the germline V gene, CDR1 is SQVTM and CDR2 is ANQGSEA. CDR3 length: 14 amino acids. The sequenced CDR3 bases are TGCAGCGTTGCGAGGACAGCGAGAAACTACGAG. Translating gives CSVARTARNYE. The entire CDR3 reads CSVARTARNYEQYF.

The table lists this clone with many counts. At one of its ends the junction is not consistent with the germline gene, which may arise from a read error. The CDR3 extends 3 residues past the end of the read, so its final part is completed from the germline J gene. V usage is TRBV4-2 and J usage is TRBJ2-3, with D possibly matching TRBD2 (6 bases). Germline V gives CDR1 LGHNA, CDR2 YNFKEQ. The CDR3 loop spans 14 amino acids. The sequenced CDR3 bases are TGCGCCAGCAGCTATCGGGACTCAGGAGATACG. Amino acids: CASSYRDSGDT. The full CDR3 sequence reads CASSYRDSGDTQYF.